Listed below are T cell receptor beta chains from one sample, sequenced in a study of OX40 agonist ivuxolimab in advanced cancers. TCRdb keeps only in-frame clones here, not all; method: immunoSEQ multiplex PCR. The sample carries about 84,000 clones, about 90% recorded once. The material was CD4+ or CD8+ T cells sorted from blood, obtained in a trial of the OX40 agonist ivuxolimab. These receptors were taken from an adult with an advanced solid tumor such as melanoma, head and neck, liver or kidney cancer. Both conserved end residues are part of each CDR3. A D gene is named only where the DNA matches it firmly. Rows give clone size only sometimes, using once, few, many, or a class for an expanded clone.

J gene,clone size,D gene,V gene,CDR3 DNA,CDR3 protein
TRBJ2-3,-,TRBD2,TRBV5-4,TGTGCCTGGACTAGCGGGATTAGCACAGATACGCAGTATTTT,CAWTSGISTDTQYF
TRBJ1-3,-,-,TRBV10-1,TGCGCCAGCAGTGGGACATTTGGAAACACCATATATTTT,CASSGTFGNTIYF
TRBJ1-2,-,-,TRBV7-2,TGTGCCAGCAGCTTTGAGAGTGGGCCGTATGGCTACACCTTC,CASSFESGPYGYTF
TRBJ2-4,-,-,TRBV19,TGTGCCAGTAGTATGGGAAAACAGGTGGGAGCCATTCAGTACTTC,CASSMGKQVGAIQYF
TRBJ1-3,-,TRBD1,TRBV12-5,TGTGCTAGTGGTTTCGCAGGGACAGACTCTGGAAACACCATATATTTT,CASGFAGTDSGNTIYF
TRBJ1-2,once,-,TRBV4-1,TGCGCCAGCAGCCAAGATGGGGCTGGCTACACCTTC,CASSQDGAGYTF
TRBJ2-3,-,-,TRBV7-9,TGTGCCAGCAGCTTACTACTTTATACGCAGTATTTT,CASSLLLYTQYF
TRBJ2-1,few,-,TRBV28,TGTGCCAGCAGTTTGGGACTTCCCAATGAGCAGTTCTTC,CASSLGLPNEQFF
TRBJ2-3,-,-,TRBV30,TGTGCCTGGAGTGACGGACAGGGAGGGACAGATACGCAGTATTTT,CAWSDGQGGTDTQYF
TRBJ1-1,-,-,TRBV7-9,TGTGCCAGCAGCCCAAGTGGAGGGGGTGGCACTGAAGCTTTCTTT,CASSPSGGGGTEAFF
TRBJ2-3,-,-,TRBV7-2,TGTGCCAGCAGCTTAGGCCCCAGCTATGGAACAGATACGCAGTATTTT,CASSLGPSYGTDTQYF
TRBJ1-4,-,-,TRBV10-3,TGTGCCATCAGCCCTGCGGGACAATTTAATGAAAAACTGTTTTTT,CAISPAGQFNEKLFF
TRBJ2-5,-,-,TRBV9,TGTGCCAGCAGCGTAGGAAAGACAGAGGCGACGAAAGAGACCCAGTACTTC,CASSVGKTEATKETQYF
TRBJ2-5,-,TRBD1,TRBV5-4,TGTGCCAGCAGCTTGGCGACAGGGTTAGAGACCCAGTACTTC,CASSLATGLETQYF
TRBJ1-5,-,-,TRBV19,TGTGCCAGTAGTCCTGGGGAGGGCCAGCATTTT,CASSPGEGQHF
TRBJ2-2,-,-,TRBV10-3,TGTGCCAACCGGGCCGAGGGCACCGGGGAGCTGTTTTTT,CANRAEGTGELFF
TRBJ2-3,-,-,TRBV4-2,TGTGCCAGCAGCCAAGCGGTGGGAATCGGCACAGATACGCAGTATTTT,CASSQAVGIGTDTQYF
TRBJ2-7,-,-,TRBV5-4,TGTGCCAGCAGCTTGGGACTAGGCTACGAGCAGTACTTC,CASSLGLGYEQYF
TRBJ1-1,-,-,TRBV6-6,TGTGCCAGCATGGAGCAGCCGAACGCTGAAGCTTTCTTT,CASMEQPNAEAFF
TRBJ2-7,once,-,TRBV16,TGTGCCAGCAGCCAATCCTGGACAGACTCCTACGAGCAGTACTTC,CASSQSWTDSYEQYF
TRBJ2-3,-,-,TRBV7-6,TGTGCCAGCAGCTTATCATTCAGCTCTAGCACAGATACGCAGTATTTT,CASSLSFSSSTDTQYF
TRBJ1-1,few,TRBD1,TRBV6-5,TGTGCCAGCAGTTCAGGGGGCTGGACTGAAGCTTTCTTT,CASSSGGWTEAFF
TRBJ2-1,-,-,TRBV12-5,TGTGCTAGTGGTTTGCCTCCGGACAACCTCGAGCAGTTCTTC,CASGLPPDNLEQFF
TRBJ1-1,few,TRBD1,TRBV7-9,TGTGCCAGCAGCAAAGGGACAGGTGAAGCTTTCTTT,CASSKGTGEAFF
TRBJ2-1,-,TRBD2,TRBV15,TGTGCCACCAGCTGGGGAGGGGAGTCGGATGAGCAGTTCTTC,CATSWGGESDEQFF
TRBJ2-2,-,-,TRBV19,TGTGCCAGTACTTCCAGGACAACCGGGGAGCTGTTTTTT,CASTSRTTGELFF
TRBJ2-5,-,-,TRBV18,TGTGCCAGCTCACGGTTTCAGGATCTACAAGAGACCCAGTACTTC,CASSRFQDLQETQYF
TRBJ2-1,-,TRBD1,TRBV2,TGTGCCAGCAACACGGACAGGGCACGGGAGCAGTTCTTC,CASNTDRAREQFF
TRBJ1-2,-,TRBD1,TRBV7-2,TGTGCCAGCAGCCTAACCCAGGACAGGGATTCTCGCTACACCTTC,CASSLTQDRDSRYTF
TRBJ2-3,-,-,TRBV2,TGTGCCAGCAGTGAACAGGGTCCCCTCACAGATACGCAGTATTTT,CASSEQGPLTDTQYF
TRBJ1-5,-,-,TRBV19,TGTGCCAGTAGTATCCAGGGTTACCAGCCCCAGCATTTT,CASSIQGYQPQHF
TRBJ2-5,-,TRBD2,TRBV29-1,TGCAGCGTTGAAGTCCCCAGCGGGAGCCGTATGACCCCAGAGACCCAGTACTTC,CSVEVPSGSRMTPETQYF
TRBJ1-5,-,-,TRBV28,TGTGCCAGCAGACCCGGGGGGGAGGGGCCGAATCAGCCCCAGCATTTT,CASRPGGEGPNQPQHF